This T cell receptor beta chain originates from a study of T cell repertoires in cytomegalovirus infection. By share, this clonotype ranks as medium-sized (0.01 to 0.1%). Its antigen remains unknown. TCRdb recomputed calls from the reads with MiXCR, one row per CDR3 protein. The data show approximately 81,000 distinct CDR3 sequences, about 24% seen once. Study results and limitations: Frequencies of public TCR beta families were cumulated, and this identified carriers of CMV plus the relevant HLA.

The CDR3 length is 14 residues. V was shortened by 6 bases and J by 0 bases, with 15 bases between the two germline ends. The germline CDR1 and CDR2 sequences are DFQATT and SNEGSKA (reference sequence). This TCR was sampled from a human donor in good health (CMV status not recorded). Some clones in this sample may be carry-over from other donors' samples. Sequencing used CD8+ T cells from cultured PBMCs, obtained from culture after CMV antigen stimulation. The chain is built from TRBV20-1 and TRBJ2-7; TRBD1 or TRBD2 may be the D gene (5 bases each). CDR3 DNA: TGCAGTGCCCCGGGGCATTCCACCTCCTACGAGCAGTACTTC. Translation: CSAPGHSTSYEQYF.